This T cell receptor (beta chain) came from a study of T cell repertoires in cytomegalovirus infection. TCRdb called the reads again in MiXCR, with one record for every CDR3 protein. The repertoire consists of about 530,000 distinct CDR3 sequences, with approximately 26% occurring once and the leading ten covering 13%. This CDR3 has 16 residues. In germline, CDR1 is SEHNR, CDR2 FQNEAQ (reference sequence). The V end was cut by 2 bases, the J end by 4 bases, with 14 bases between. Input material: PBMCs. The receptor was derived from a human donor in good health (CMV status not recorded). Some clones in this sample may be carry-over from other donors' samples. The chain is built from TRBV7-9 and TRBJ2-2; the D gene is possibly TRBD2 (5 bases). CDR3 DNA sequence: TGTGCCAGCAGCTTACTAGCCCCCGAGGGCACCGGGGAGCTGTTTTTT. Protein sequence: CASSLLAPEGTGELFF. Using reference TRBV7-9 and TRBJ2-2 for the parts outside the CDR3, the full variable domain is DTGVSQNPRHKITKRGQNVTFRCDPISEHNRLYWYRQTLGQGPEFLTYFQNEAQLEKSRLLSDRFSAERPKGSFSTLEIQRTEQGDSAMYLCASSLLAPEGTGELFFGEGSRLTVL.